A selection of T cell receptor beta chains follows, all from one sample in a study of T cell responses to AZD1222 COVID-19 vaccine. Repertoires were generated with immunoSEQ multiplex PCR, while TCRdb's copy carries only in-frame clones and drops some. The sample lists about 44,000 clones, over 60% occurring once. The sample consisted of peripheral blood, taken on day 0 of AZD1222 vaccination. These receptors came from an adult in good health. The CDR3 runs from the conserved cysteine through the conserved F or W. Each record gives: V gene, J gene, D gene, clone size, CDR3 protein, CDR3 DNA. A D gene is named only where the DNA matches it firmly. The size entry is marked missing in some rows and otherwise reads once, few, many or a size class.

v_gene: TRBV19; j_gene: TRBJ1-2; d_gene: NA; abundance: NA; CDR3aa: CASEQRGVNYGYTF; CDR3nt: TGTGCCAGTGAACAAAGAGGGGTCAACTATGGCTACACCTTC
v_gene: TRBV30; j_gene: TRBJ1-2; d_gene: NA; abundance: NA; CDR3aa: CAWSGRRRGDYGYTF; CDR3nt: TGTGCCTGGAGTGGAAGGAGAAGGGGAGACTATGGCTACACCTTC
v_gene: TRBV18; j_gene: TRBJ2-1; d_gene: TRBD1; abundance: NA; CDR3aa: CASSPGDRGVNEQFF; CDR3nt: TGTGCCAGCTCACCAGGGGACAGGGGTGTCAATGAGCAGTTCTTC
v_gene: TRBV5-6; j_gene: TRBJ2-7; d_gene: TRBD1; abundance: NA; CDR3aa: CASGRQGSYEQYF; CDR3nt: TGTGCCAGCGGACGACAGGGCTCCTACGAGCAGTACTTC
v_gene: TRBV5-1; j_gene: TRBJ2-6; d_gene: TRBD1; abundance: once; CDR3aa: CASSLVPGGSSGANVLTF; CDR3nt: TGCGCCAGCAGCTTGGTTCCAGGGGGCAGCTCTGGGGCCAACGTCCTGACTTTC
v_gene: TRBV28; j_gene: TRBJ2-2; d_gene: NA; abundance: NA; CDR3aa: CASSLPGTVYTGELFF; CDR3nt: TGTGCCAGCAGTTTGCCCGGGACGGTTTACACCGGGGAGCTGTTTTTT
v_gene: TRBV10-3; j_gene: TRBJ2-5; d_gene: TRBD1; abundance: NA; CDR3aa: CAISEPGQGIRETQYF; CDR3nt: TGTGCCATCAGTGAGCCGGGACAGGGGATCCGGGAGACCCAGTACTTC
v_gene: TRBV7-6; j_gene: TRBJ2-2; d_gene: NA; abundance: NA; CDR3aa: CASSWRDGTAGELFF; CDR3nt: TGTGCCAGCAGCTGGCGGGATGGAACCGCCGGGGAGCTGTTTTTT
v_gene: TRBV12-3/TRBV12-4; j_gene: TRBJ2-5; d_gene: NA; abundance: NA; CDR3aa: CASSLAETQYF; CDR3nt: TGTGCCAGCAGTTTAGCAGAGACCCAGTACTTC
v_gene: TRBV9; j_gene: TRBJ1-2; d_gene: NA; abundance: NA; CDR3aa: CASSVGGDYGYTF; CDR3nt: TGTGCCAGCAGCGTAGGGGGTGACTATGGCTACACCTTC